The subject of this entry is one T cell receptor (beta chain). Its antigen is unknown. Here immunoSEQ multiplex PCR was the method, and the copy in TCRdb shows in-frame clones only, minus some. The data show roughly 7,100 clones, about a third seen once. Trimming took 5 bases from V and 0 from J; bases not matched to a gene: 10. This CDR3 has 16 residues. Looked up from germline, CDR1 is LGHNA and CDR2 is YNFKEQ. Coculturing was carried out on the mixed lymphocyte reaction cells. It lasted under seven days and was done at 37°C. The data derive from a study of siplizumab effects on memory and regulatory T cells. Study overall: Reactions of mixed lymphocytes were paired, with siplizumab at about 1 ug/mL or without drug.

The sequenced sample consisted of CFSE-low (dividing) CD8+ T cells sorted from an allogeneic mixed lymphocyte reaction. The chain carries TRBV4-2 and TRBJ2-7, with TRBD1 matching 7 bases. The clonotype was recovered from a human donor in good health; the cells came from an allogeneic mixed lymphocyte reaction. CDR3 DNA sequence: TGTGCCAGCAGCTCCCTCTCAGGGGGATACTCCTACGAGCAGTACTTC. Its translation is CASSSLSGGYSYEQYF.